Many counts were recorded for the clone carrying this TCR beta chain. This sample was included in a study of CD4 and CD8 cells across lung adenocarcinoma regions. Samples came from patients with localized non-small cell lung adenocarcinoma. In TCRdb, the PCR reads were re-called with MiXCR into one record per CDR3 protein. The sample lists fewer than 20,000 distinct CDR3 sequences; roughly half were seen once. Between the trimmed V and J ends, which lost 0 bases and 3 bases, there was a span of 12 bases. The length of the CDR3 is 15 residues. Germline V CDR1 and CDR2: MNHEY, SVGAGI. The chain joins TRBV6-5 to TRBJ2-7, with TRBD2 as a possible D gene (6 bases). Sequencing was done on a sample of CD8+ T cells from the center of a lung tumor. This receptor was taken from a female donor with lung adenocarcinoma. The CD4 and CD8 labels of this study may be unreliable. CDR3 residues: CASSYSPGVGYEQYF. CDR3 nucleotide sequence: TGTGCCAGCAGTTACTCGCCGGGAGTAGGCTACGAGCAGTACTTC.